A selection of T cell receptor beta chains follows, all from one sample in a study of CD8 T cells in ankylosing spondylitis. Via MiXCR, TCRdb re-called the 5' RACE reads, giving one row per CDR3 protein. Among 150,000 to 200,000 distinct CDR3 sequences listed, around 10% were seen once. The specimen was blood, either unsorted or a sorted T cell fraction (not recorded which). These receptors were taken from a male donor with ankylosing spondylitis or in good health (not recorded which). CDR3s include the opening cysteine and the closing phenylalanine or tryptophan. The D gene is left open where the match is weak. The size of a clone is reported for some rows only, either as once, few or many, or as a class for expanded clones.

-	15	many	TRBV5-1	TRBJ1-2	TGCGCCAGCAGCCCCCGACAAGGGCCTAACTATGGCTACACCTTC	CASSPRQGPNYGYTF
TRBD1	14	-	TRBV7-9	TRBJ1-2	TGTGCCAGCAGCTCGGACAGGGAAGGCTATGGCTACACCTTC	CASSSDREGYGYTF
-	16	many	TRBV4-3	TRBJ1-1	TGCGCCAGCAGCCAAGATGGAGGTACCTGGAACACTGAAGCTTTCTTT	CASSQDGGTWNTEAFF
-	14	-	TRBV20-1	TRBJ2-4	TGCAGTGCTAGAGATCGGTTAGGCGGGGACATTCAGTACTTC	CSARDRLGGDIQYF
-	15	many	TRBV28	TRBJ2-3	TGTGCCAGCAGTACGAATTCAGAGGAGTTGGAAACGCAGTATTTT	CASSTNSEELETQYF
TRBD1	14	-	TRBV5-4	TRBJ1-2	TGTGCCAGCAGCCCCCAGGGGGTCACATATGGCTACACCTTC	CASSPQGVTYGYTF
-	15	many	TRBV5-1	TRBJ1-3	TGCGCCAGCAGCTTGGAGGAGGCTGCTGGAAACACCATATATTTT	CASSLEEAAGNTIYF
TRBD1	14	-	TRBV20-1	TRBJ2-7	TGCAGTGCTAGAGATGGACAGGGGGCCTACGAGCAGTACTTC	CSARDGQGAYEQYF
TRBD1	11	many	TRBV20-1	TRBJ2-5	TGCAGTGCTGGGACAGAAGAGACCCAGTACTTC	CSAGTEETQYF
TRBD1	13	-	TRBV18	TRBJ2-7	TGTGCCAGCTCACCACAGGCGTCGACAGGGAAGTACTTC	CASSPQASTGKYF
TRBD1	14	many	TRBV5-6	TRBJ1-1	TGTGCCAGCAGCGATACAGGGGAAGGCACTGAAGCTTTCTTT	CASSDTGEGTEAFF
-	12	many	TRBV20-1	TRBJ1-1	TGCAGTGCCCTGACTGCGAACACTGAAGCTTTCTTT	CSALTANTEAFF
-	14	many	TRBV20-1	TRBJ2-7	TGCAGTGCCCGAGCCGAGTTTAGCTCCTACGAGCAGTACTTC	CSARAEFSSYEQYF
-	13	many	TRBV29-1	TRBJ1-5	TGCAGCTTCAGTGAGGGTCCCAATCAGCCCCAGCATTTT	CSFSEGPNQPQHF
TRBD1	14	many	TRBV3-1	TRBJ2-7	TGTGCCAGCAGCCAGATGACAGGGCCCTACGAGCAGTACTTC	CASSQMTGPYEQYF
-	15	many	TRBV6-5	TRBJ1-1	TGTGCCAGCAGTTTTGGTGTGGGGTTGGGCACTGAAGCTTTCTTT	CASSFGVGLGTEAFF
-	18	few	TRBV13	TRBJ2-6	TGTGCCAGCAGCCAGGTACGAGGACGGGGCTCTGGGGCCAACGTCCTGACTTTC	CASSQVRGRGSGANVLTF
-	15	many	TRBV12-3/TRBV12-4	TRBJ1-6	TGTGCCAGCAGTTGGGGTACAGGCTATAATTCACCCCTCCACTTT	CASSWGTGYNSPLHF
-	12	many	TRBV12-3/TRBV12-4	TRBJ2-2	TGTGCCAGCAGTTTTTACGCCGGGGAGCTGTTTTTT	CASSFYAGELFF
-	13	few	TRBV12-3/TRBV12-4	TRBJ2-5	TGTGCCAGCAGTTTAGCGCTGAAAGAGACCCAGTACTTC	CASSLALKETQYF
-	15	many	TRBV6-2/TRBV6-3	TRBJ2-3	TGTGCCAGCGGCCTCTGGGGGAAGAGGACAGATACGCAGTATTTT	CASGLWGKRTDTQYF
TRBD2	15	few	TRBV7-2	TRBJ2-3	TGTGCCAGCAGCTTAGTTTTTAGCGGGGGAGATACGCAGTATTTT	CASSLVFSGGDTQYF
TRBD2	12	many	TRBV20-1	TRBJ2-1	TGCAGTGCTCCCGCACCGGGGGGGGAGCAGTTCTTC	CSAPAPGGEQFF
TRBD2	14	few	TRBV7-6	TRBJ2-7	TGTGCCAGCAGCTTTAGCGGGAGGTACTACGAGCAGTACTTC	CASSFSGRYYEQYF
-	13	few	TRBV12-3/TRBV12-4	TRBJ1-5	TGTGCCAGCACTATATTCCAGGGCCAGCCCCAGCATTTT	CASTIFQGQPQHF